Shown below are 29 T cell receptor beta chains from a single sample sequenced in a study of vaccination effects on CD4 cells after COVID-19. Their antigens remain unidentified. Antigen-specific CD4+ T cells were first expanded with viral peptide pools by the ViraFEST assay and only then sequenced. Researchers isolated CD4+ T cells once 9 to 11 days of culture had elapsed. The data were produced by immunoSEQ multiplex PCR, yet TCRdb's version contains in-frame clones alone and is incomplete. The table has 60,000 to 70,000 clones, 80% to 90% seen once; the top ten hold about 2.5%. The sequenced sample was CD4+ T cells from PBMCs cultured with HCoV-229E spike peptides, obtained before COVID-19 vaccination. The receptors shown here come from a human donor who received a COVID-19 vaccine.

This clone was recorded only once. The chain links TRBV6-5 to TRBJ2-1, with TRBD2 identical over 12 bases. The CDR3 sequence is 15 residues long. Germline V gene sequence: CDR1 MNHEY, CDR2 SVGAGI. V lost 6 bases, J lost 4 bases, and 4 bases stayed unmatched. CDR3 bases: TGTGCCAGCAGAGGTCTAGCGGGGGGGTACAATGAGCAGTTCTTC. It codes for CASRGLAGGYNEQFF.

The chain employs TRBV2 and TRBJ2-3; D could derive from TRBD1 or TRBD2 (5 bases each). Trimming pared 5 bases from V and 1 base from J, leaving 13 bases between. The CDR3 runs 15 residues. Germline loops: CDR1 SNHLY, CDR2 FYNNEI. CDR3 bases: TGTGCCAGCAGTCGGGACCTACGACGCACAGATACGCAGTATTTT. Translating gives CASSRDLRRTDTQYF.

The chain couples TRBV9 to TRBJ1-5, with D possibly matching TRBD1 (5 bases). This CDR3 region has 15 residues. Deletions cut 0 bases from V and 4 bases from J, with 11 bases between. Per the germline V gene, CDR1 is SGDLS and CDR2 is YYNGEE. The CDR3 loop is CASSVGEGRNQPQHF. CDR3 nucleotides: TGTGCCAGCAGCGTAGGTGAGGGGCGTAATCAGCCCCAGCATTTT. The whole variable domain, remainder taken from reference TRBV9 and TRBJ1-5, is DSGVTQTPKHLITATGQRVTLRCSPRSGDLSVYWYQQSLDQGLQFLIQYYNGEERAKGNILERFSAQQFPDLHSELNLSSLELGDSALYFCASSVGEGRNQPQHFGDGTRLSIL.

The V call is TRBV6-6, the J call TRBJ1-5; D is unresolved. V was trimmed by 2 bases and J by 0 bases, leaving 8 bases between them. This CDR3 comprises 15 residues. The germline V gene encodes CDR1 MNHNY and CDR2 SVGAGI (reference sequence). CDR3 bases: TGTGCCAGCAGTTACATGAAAAATAGCAATCAGCCCCAGCATTTT. It specifies CASSYMKNSNQPQHF.

This rearrangement joins TRBV11-2 to TRBJ2-5; D not certain. The CDR3 extends over 13 amino acids. V was pared by 4 bases and J by 4 bases, with 10 bases between. Germline V CDR1 and CDR2: SGHAT, FQNNGV. CDR3 DNA sequence: TGTGCCAGCAGCTGGCGCAGAGGAGAGACCCAGTACTTC. Translating it yields CASSWRRGETQYF.

The chain couples TRBV10-3 to TRBJ1-2; 11 nucleotides align to TRBD1. From germline, CDR1 is ENHRY and CDR2 SYGVKD. J lost 4 bases, V lost 6 bases, and 7 bases had no gene match. This CDR3 contains 15 residues. The CDR3 DNA reads TGTGCCATCAGCGGACAGGGGGCGGCTGGCTATGGCTACACCTTC. Amino acid sequence: CAISGQGAAGYGYTF.

The chain uses TRBV27 and TRBJ2-2; 7 bases fit TRBD1. Germline CDR1 MNHEY, CDR2 SMNVEV (reference sequence). This CDR3 has 17 residues. V lost 2 bases to trimming and J lost 3 bases; unmatched junction nucleotides: 9. For the CDR3, the DNA is TGTGCCAGCAGTTTAGTCGGCAGGGGGATTTACACCGGGGAGCTGTTTTTT. It specifies CASSLVGRGIYTGELFF.

The chain recombines TRBV6-5 with TRBJ1-5, with 7 bases aligning to TRBD1. Germline-derived CDR1 and CDR2 are MNHEY and SVGAGI. With 7 bases clipped from V and 7 bases from J, the junction kept 10 bases outside the gene matches. This CDR3 comprises 14 residues. DNA for the CDR3: TGTGCCAGCACCCCACGAGGGGGCGGGCAGCCCCAGCATTTT. It yields the protein CASTPRGGGQPQHF.

The CDR3 sequence: CASSHSEKLFF. The DNA for the CDR3 is TGTGCCAGCAGCCACTCTGAAAAACTGTTTTTT. The chain employs TRBV14 and TRBJ1-4; D gene unclear. The CDR3 length is 11 residues. Trimming removed 3 bases at V and 7 bases at J, with 3 bases between. Germline V gene sequence: CDR1 SGHDN, CDR2 FVKESK. The full variable domain, its missing parts supplied by reference TRBV14 and TRBJ1-4, is EAGVTQFPSHSVIEKGQTVTLRCDPISGHDNLYWYRRVMGKEIKFLLHFVKESKQDESGMPNNRFLAERTGGTYSTLKVQPAELEDSGVYFCASSHSEKLFFGSGTQLSVL.

The CDR3 protein is CASSFNNSPLHF. DNA for the CDR3: TGTGCCAGCAGCTTCAACAATTCACCCCTCCACTTT. V gene TRBV7-2 combines with J gene TRBJ1-6; no definite D call. The CDR3 consists of 12 residues. With 3 bases removed from V and 7 bases from J, the gap between germline ends came to 4 bases. Germline lookup yields CDR1 SGHTA and CDR2 FQGNSA.

V gene TRBV29-1 combines with J gene TRBJ1-5, with D perhaps matching TRBD1 (6 bases). Trimming stripped 7 bases from V and 5 bases from J, with 15 bases between. This CDR3 is 13 amino acids long. Germline V CDR1 and CDR2: SQVTM, ANQGSEA. The CDR3 spells CSARTAQDQPQHF. CDR3 DNA sequence: TGCAGCGCCCGGACAGCCCAAGATCAGCCCCAGCATTTT.

The genes are TRBV3-1 (or the pseudogene TRBV3-2) and TRBJ2-3; possible D gene TRBD2, 6 bases. Germline CDR1 and CDR2: LGHDT and YNNKEL (reference sequence). The V gene lost 3 bases and the J gene lost 5 bases, with 12 bases spanning the gap. CDR3 length: 14 residues. CDR3 sequence: CASSQRDGGDTQYF. CDR3 bases: TGTGCCAGCAGCCAGAGGGACGGGGGAGATACGCAGTATTTT.

This chain connects TRBV5-1 to TRBJ2-1; 7 bases line up with TRBD2. Germline V lookup: CDR1 SGHRS, CDR2 YFSETQ. The length of the CDR3 is 15 residues. The trim removed 3 bases at V and 2 bases at J, leaving 5 bases unmatched. The CDR3 region has the DNA TGCGCCAGCAGCTGGGAGGGTTTTCCCTACAATGAGCAGTTCTTC. This codes for CASSWEGFPYNEQFF.

The rearrangement links TRBV25-1 to TRBJ2-5, with D possibly being TRBD2 (5 bases). The CDR3 extends over 15 amino acids. The ends were cut back, 7 bases at V and 5 bases at J, with 20 bases in the middle. Germline V gives CDR1 MGHDK, CDR2 SYGVNS. The CDR3 sequence: CASITGKKLGETQYF. The CDR3 nucleotides are TGTGCCAGCATTACCGGGAAAAAACTTGGGGAGACCCAGTACTTC.

This sequence joins TRBV19 and TRBJ1-3, with D unclear. The germline gives CDR1 LNHDA, CDR2 SQIVND (reference sequence). This CDR3 region has 14 residues. V was cut by 7 bases and J by 0 bases, with 10 bases left in between. The CDR3 loop reads CASTTGFSGNTIYF. The CDR3 DNA reads TGTGCCAGTACTACGGGATTCTCTGGAAACACCATATATTTT.

This clone was detected a few times. The chain recombines TRBV10-1 with TRBJ2-1; D unresolved. Germline CDR1 is WNHNN and CDR2 is SYGVQD (reference sequence). With 4 bases removed from V and 2 bases from J, the gap between germline ends came to 15 bases. This CDR3 comprises 16 residues. CDR3: CASSGALAGTYNEQFF. The CDR3 coding sequence is TGCGCCAGCAGTGGGGCCTTGGCAGGAACCTACAATGAGCAGTTCTTC.

This clone was counted once. The rearrangement links TRBV24-1 to TRBJ2-1, with D maybe TRBD2 (7 bases). The CDR3 has 15 amino acids. Trimming removed 2 bases at V and 6 bases at J, with 13 bases between. Germline V gene sequence: CDR1 KGHDR, CDR2 SFDVKD. The CDR3 loop reads CATSDSRGGGNEQFF. CDR3 sequence (DNA): TGTGCCACCAGTGATTCGCGGGGAGGGGGCAATGAGCAGTTCTTC.

A single count supports this clone. The chain combines TRBV4-3 with TRBJ1-4; TRBD1 matches 8 bases. V lost 3 bases and J lost 0; bases outside the gene matches: 3. The CDR3 is made up of 16 amino acids. Looked up from germline, CDR1 is LGHNA and CDR2 is YSLEER. The CDR3 DNA reads as TGCGCCAGCAGCCATCTACAGGGGGCAACTAATGAAAAACTGTTTTTT. It yields the protein CASSHLQGATNEKLFF.

The chain combines TRBV9 with TRBJ2-5, with 9 bases identical to TRBD2. CDR1 is SGDLS and CDR2 is YYNGEE in the germline V gene. The trim removed 0 bases at V and 5 bases at J, leaving 8 bases unmatched. The CDR3 extends over 16 amino acids. The CDR3 loop is CASSVATAGGRETQYF. CDR3 nucleotide sequence: TGTGCCAGCAGCGTAGCTACGGCGGGGGGGCGTGAGACCCAGTACTTC.

The V call is TRBV11-3, the J call TRBJ2-1; D might be TRBD2 (6 bases). Germline-derived CDR1 and CDR2 are SGHNT and YENEEA. V was clipped by 1 base and J by 9 bases, with 13 bases between them. The CDR3 loop spans 14 amino acids. CDR3 region: CASSLGGIGSEQFF. The CDR3 DNA is TGTGCCAGCAGCTTAGGCGGTATCGGGAGTGAGCAGTTCTTC. The entire variable domain, with the rest obtained from reference TRBV11-3 and TRBJ2-1, is as follows: EAGVVQSPRYKIIEKKQPVAFWCNPISGHNTLYWYLQNLGQGPELLIRYENEEAVDDSQLPKDRFSAERLKGVDSTLKIQPAELGDSAVYLCASSLGGIGSEQFFGPGTRLTVL.

J is TRBJ1-2 and V is TRBV7-8, with D possibly TRBD1 on 6 matching bases. Germline CDR1 SGHVS, CDR2 FQNEAQ. Trimming removed 5 bases from V and 0 bases from J, with 10 bases in between. The CDR3 spans 14 residues. This CDR3 reads CASSLGGANYGYTF. Written as DNA, the CDR3 is TGTGCCAGCAGCCTAGGGGGGGCTAACTATGGCTACACCTTC.

The chain couples TRBV7-9 to TRBJ1-2; D is perhaps TRBD1 (6 bases). CDR1 is SEHNR, CDR2 FQNEAQ, per germline (reference sequence). The V and J ends lost 1 base and 4 bases respectively, with 13 bases between them. The CDR3 spans 15 residues. The DNA for the CDR3 is TGTGCCAGCAGCTTAGGGGGGGCATCTAGCTATGGCTACACCTTC. Its translation is CASSLGGASSYGYTF.

This chain links TRBV12-3 or TRBV12-4 with TRBJ2-3, with a possible D match to TRBD2 (5 bases). The CDR3 length is 13 residues. Between the trimmed V and J ends, which lost 5 bases and 6 bases, there was a span of 12 bases. The CDR3 DNA is TGTGCCAGCAGTCCTGTTCGAGGGGATACGCAGTATTTT. As protein: CASSPVRGDTQYF.

This chain uses TRBV28 with TRBJ1-5; D gene uncertain. This CDR3 region has 15 residues. Trimming left V 3 bases short and J 3 bases short, with 12 bases between. Germline V lookup: CDR1 MDHEN, CDR2 SYDVKM. CDR3: CASSFKGRVNQPQHF. The CDR3 DNA reads as TGTGCCAGCAGTTTTAAGGGAAGAGTCAATCAGCCCCAGCATTTT.

The chain has TRBV19 and TRBJ1-5, with D possibly being TRBD1 (6 bases). CDR3 length equals 15 residues. Germline values: CDR1 LNHDA, CDR2 SQIVND (reference sequence). V was cut by 5 bases and J by 9 bases, with 20 bases left in between. CDR3 residues: CASSPQSTGSGPQHF. CDR3 bases: TGTGCCAGTAGTCCCCAATCAACAGGGTCCGGGCCCCAGCATTTT.

The V gene is TRBV6-5, the J gene TRBJ2-3, with 9 bases that match TRBD2. The junction had 4 bases not matched to a gene; V was cut back by 1 base and J by 2 bases. This CDR3 is 16 amino acids long. From germline, CDR1 is MNHEY and CDR2 SVGAGI. The DNA for the CDR3 is TGTGCCAGCAGTTACTACCGCGGGGGGGCCACAGATACGCAGTATTTT. As protein: CASSYYRGGATDTQYF.

This chain links TRBV7-2 with TRBJ1-4; D remains ambiguous. The CDR3 loop spans 15 amino acids. Germline V gene data show CDR1 as SGHTA and CDR2 as FQGNSA. V was clipped by 5 bases and J by 6 bases, with 16 bases between them. The CDR3 nucleotides are TGTGCCAGCAGCCTCCTGGGAGGAGGCTATGAAAAACTGTTTTTT. Its translation: CASSLLGGGYEKLFF.

This clone appeared a single time. The chain links TRBV30 to TRBJ1-3; TRBD1 agrees at 7 bases. The trim removed 1 base at V and 3 bases at J, leaving 9 bases unmatched. CDR3 length: 16 residues. The V gene's germline CDR1 is GTSNPN and CDR2 SVGIG (reference sequence). CDR3 coding DNA: TGTGCCTGGAGTGCCCCTCGACAGGGCTTTGGAAACACCATATATTTT. Its translation: CAWSAPRQGFGNTIYF.

The genes are TRBV5-1 and TRBJ1-2, with 12 bases identical to TRBD1. The trim removed 2 bases at V and 8 bases at J, leaving 4 bases unmatched. The CDR3 covers 14 residues. Looked up from germline, CDR1 is SGHRS and CDR2 is YFSETQ. CDR3 sequence: CASSFSGTGGGYTF. The CDR3 bases are TGCGCCAGCAGCTTTTCCGGGACAGGGGGCGGCTACACCTTC.